Listed below are T cell receptor beta chains from one sample, sequenced in a study of cytomegalovirus exposure and HLA in healthy donors. Sequenced by immunoSEQ multiplex PCR; TCRdb stores in-frame clones only, minus some. The sample has about 110,000 clones, 70% to 90% seen once. The sequenced sample consisted of PBMCs. Receptors originate from a woman aged 25-40 years in good health and CMV-seropositive. Both conserved end residues are part of each CDR3. A D gene is named only where the DNA matches it firmly. The size field is filled for only some rows; it gives once, few, many or a size class.

V,D,J,size,CDR3,DNA
TRBV6-5,TRBD1,TRBJ1-1,NA,CASRGDRAMNTEAFF,TGTGCCAGCAGAGGGGACAGGGCCATGAACACTGAAGCTTTCTTT
TRBV7-8,TRBD2,TRBJ2-3,NA,CASSLKTSGSTSTDTQYF,TGTGCCAGCAGCCTAAAGACTAGCGGGAGTACTAGCACAGATACGCAGTATTTT
TRBV7-2,NA,TRBJ1-2,NA,CASSLGLYGYTF,TGTGCCAGCAGCTTAGGACTCTATGGCTACACCTTC
TRBV4-3,NA,TRBJ1-4,NA,CASSQVQGDEKLFF,TGCGCCAGCAGCCAAGTCCAGGGCGATGAAAAACTGTTTTTT
TRBV10-3,TRBD1,TRBJ2-2,NA,CAISESGTANTGELFF,TGTGCCATCAGTGAGTCTGGGACAGCTAACACCGGGGAGCTGTTTTTT
TRBV2,NA,TRBJ2-5,NA,CASSDWRDETQYF,TGTGCCAGCAGTGATTGGAGGGACGAAACCCAGTACTTC
TRBV13,NA,TRBJ1-6,few,CASSERGSPLHF,TGTGCCAGCAGCGAGCGCGGGTCACCCCTCCACTTT
TRBV10-3,NA,TRBJ2-7,few,CAIRGWGTSSYEQYF,TGTGCCATCAGGGGGTGGGGCACGAGCTCCTACGAGCAGTACTTC
TRBV30,NA,TRBJ2-4,NA,CAWSFLAKNIQYF,TGTGCCTGGAGTTTCCTAGCCAAAAACATTCAGTACTTC
TRBV2,TRBD1,TRBJ2-3,NA,CASSEYRGQITDTQYF,TGTGCCAGCAGTGAATATAGGGGACAGATCACAGATACGCAGTATTTT